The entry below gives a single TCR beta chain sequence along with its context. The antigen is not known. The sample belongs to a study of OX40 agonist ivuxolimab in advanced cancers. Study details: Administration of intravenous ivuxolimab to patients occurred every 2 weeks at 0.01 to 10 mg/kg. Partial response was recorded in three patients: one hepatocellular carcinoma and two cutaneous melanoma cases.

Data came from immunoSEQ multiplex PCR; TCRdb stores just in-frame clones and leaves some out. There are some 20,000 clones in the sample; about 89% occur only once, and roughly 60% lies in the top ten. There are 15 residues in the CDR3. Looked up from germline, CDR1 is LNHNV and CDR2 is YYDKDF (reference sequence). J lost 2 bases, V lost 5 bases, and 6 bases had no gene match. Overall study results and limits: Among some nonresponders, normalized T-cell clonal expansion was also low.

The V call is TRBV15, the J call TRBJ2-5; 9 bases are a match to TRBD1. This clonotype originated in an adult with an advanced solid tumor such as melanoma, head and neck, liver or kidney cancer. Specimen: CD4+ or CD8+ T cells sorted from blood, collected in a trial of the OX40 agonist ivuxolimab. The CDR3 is CATSARDRDQETQYF. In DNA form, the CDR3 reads TGTGCCACCAGCGCCCGGGACAGGGATCAAGAGACCCAGTACTTC.